A single sample gave rise to the 23 T cell receptor beta chains below, sequenced in a study of identical twins. TCRdb redid the calling of the 5' RACE reads with MiXCR, one entry per CDR3 protein. The table has fewer than 900,000 distinct CDR3 sequences, 21% seen once; the top ten hold approximately 4.3%. This sample was shared with a second study, whose subject was T cells expressing NK-cell markers.

The material sequenced was PBMCs. The receptors derive from a woman aged 18-29 years in good health.

This clonotype was seen more than once but under ten times. As DNA, the CDR3 is TGTGCCAGCAGCTTATGGGGGGACGAGCAGTACTTC. Protein product: CASSLWGDEQYF. V and J are TRBV7-9 and TRBJ2-7; tentative D call: TRBD2 (6 bases). V lost 2 bases and J lost 5, with 7 bases in between. Germline V gene sequence: CDR1 SEHNR, CDR2 FQNEAQ (reference sequence). CDR3 length: 12 residues.

V gene TRBV5-1 combines with J gene TRBJ2-1, with 9 bases aligning to TRBD1. V lost 3 bases, J lost 4 bases, and 5 bases stayed unmatched. This CDR3 contains 15 residues. Germline V CDR1 and CDR2: SGHRS, YFSETQ. The CDR3 sequence: CASSSGTGKYNEQFF. The CDR3 DNA reads as TGCGCCAGCAGCTCCGGGACAGGGAAGTACAATGAGCAGTTCTTC.

The V and J genes are TRBV6-1 and TRBJ2-1; D uncertain. The CDR3 has 14 amino acids. Trimming cost V 10 bases and J 3 bases, with 16 bases left between them. Germline-derived CDR1 and CDR2 are MNHNS and SASEGT. CDR3 region: CATSSGIVYNEQFF. DNA of the CDR3: TGTGCCACCTCCAGTGGGATCGTCTACAATGAGCAGTTCTTC.

This clonotype was seen more than once but under ten times. This sequence joins TRBV3-1 and TRBJ1-6; no clear D. This CDR3 has 16 amino acids. CDR1 is LGHDT, CDR2 YNNKEL, per germline (reference sequence). Trimming cost V 0 bases and J 5 bases, with 11 bases left between them. The CDR3 sequence is CASSQDLGSNNSPLHF. CDR3 nucleotides: TGTGCCAGCAGCCAAGATCTTGGCAGCAATAATTCACCCCTCCACTTT.

The chain combines TRBV7-9 with TRBJ2-7; D not resolved. This CDR3 has 17 residues. V was shortened by 1 base and J by 0 bases, with 16 bases between the two germline ends. Germline CDR1 reads SEHNR; CDR2 reads FQNEAQ (reference sequence). CDR3 amino acids: CASSLVFQASPSYEQYF. The DNA for the CDR3 is TGTGCCAGCAGCTTAGTTTTCCAGGCTTCGCCCTCCTACGAGCAGTACTTC.

This clonotype was recorded at least ten times. This chain joins TRBV3-1 and TRBJ2-2; 7 bases are shared with TRBD1. Trimming at V came to 4 bases and at J to 10 bases, leaving 3 bases not matched to a gene. CDR1 and CDR2 from the germline V gene are LGHDT and YNNKEL (reference sequence). The CDR3 has 12 residues. The CDR3 region is CASSRGTEELFF. Here the CDR3 DNA reads TGTGCCAGCAGCCGAGGGACAGAGGAGCTGTTTTTT.

This sequence joins TRBV10-3 and TRBJ1-1, with D hard to call. Per the germline V gene, CDR1 is ENHRY and CDR2 is SYGVKD. This CDR3 has 13 amino acids. V was pared by 7 bases and J by 3 bases, with 12 bases between. The CDR3 sequence is CAIKFSEDTEAFF. In DNA, the CDR3 is TGTGCCATCAAATTTAGTGAAGACACTGAAGCTTTCTTT.

The V and J genes are TRBV5-5 and TRBJ1-6; TRBD1 matches at 8 bases. The J segment lost 8 bases and the V segment lost 4 bases, leaving 8 bases of the junction unmatched. The CDR3 has 15 residues. The germline CDR1 and CDR2 sequences are SGHKS and YYEKEE (reference sequence). The DNA for the CDR3 is TGTGCCAGCAGCCCTTGGACAGGGTCGGATTCACCCCTCCACTTT. Residues: CASSPWTGSDSPLHF.

This clonotype was detected once. The chain links TRBV7-9 to TRBJ2-1; 9 bases are shared with TRBD2. The ends lost 6 bases at V and 0 bases at J; junction bases unmatched: 3. Germline V lookup: CDR1 SEHNR, CDR2 FQNEAQ (reference sequence). The CDR3 has 15 amino acids. CDR3 nucleotide sequence: TGTGCCAGCAGGGGTAGCGGGAGCTCCTACAATGAGCAGTTCTTC. The encoded protein is CASRGSGSSYNEQFF.

J is TRBJ2-5 and V is TRBV10-3, with 7 bases aligning to TRBD1. V was pared by 6 bases and J by 4 bases, with 5 bases of the junction left unmatched. This CDR3 contains 13 residues. CDR1 is ENHRY, CDR2 SYGVKD, per germline. Here the CDR3 reads CAIRDRWGETQYF. DNA of the CDR3: TGTGCCATCAGGGACAGGTGGGGAGAGACCCAGTACTTC.

This clonotype has at least ten counts. The chain has TRBV20-1 and TRBJ2-7, with D hard to call. Germline V lookup: CDR1 DFQATT, CDR2 SNEGSKA (reference sequence). The CDR3 totals 14 residues. Here the CDR3 DNA reads TGCACTTGCTATCTTCCGCCCTACTCCTACGAGCAGTACTTC. Translating it yields CTCYLPPYSYEQYF.

The V gene is TRBV18, the J gene TRBJ2-7, with TRBD1 as a possible D gene (6 bases). This CDR3 is 16 amino acids long. CDR1 is KGHSH, CDR2 LQKENI, per germline. V was pared by 2 bases and J by 5 bases, with 19 bases between. In DNA form, the CDR3 reads TGTGCCAGCTCACCAAGGGTTGGACAGACTACTAACGAGCAGTACTTC. As protein: CASSPRVGQTTNEQYF.

This clonotype occurred a few times. CDR3 loop: CASSSGQGASYGYTF. The CDR3 DNA sequence: TGCGCCAGCAGCTCTGGACAGGGGGCCAGCTATGGCTACACCTTC. The J gene is TRBJ1-2, the V gene TRBV5-1; 11 bases are a match to TRBD1. This CDR3 has 15 residues. The J segment lost 4 bases and the V segment lost 3 bases, leaving 5 bases of the junction unmatched. Germline V gives CDR1 SGHRS, CDR2 YFSETQ.

The J gene is TRBJ2-4, the V gene TRBV27; a possible D gene is TRBD2 (6 bases). Trimming took 0 bases from V and 2 from J, leaving 8 bases between them. CDR3 length: 15 amino acids. Germline assignment: CDR1 MNHEY and CDR2 SMNVEV (reference sequence). The CDR3 loop reads CASSLSGRSKNIQYF. Here the CDR3 DNA reads TGTGCCAGCAGTTTATCAGGGAGGTCCAAAAACATTCAGTACTTC.

The chain uses TRBV7-9 and TRBJ1-6; possible D gene TRBD1, 5 bases. Germline CDR1 SEHNR, CDR2 FQNEAQ (reference sequence). CDR3 size: 13 residues. The V end lost 4 bases, the J end lost 13 bases, and 14 bases lay between the germline ends. The CDR3 spells CASSSRIGAPLHF. The CDR3 bases are TGTGCCAGCAGCTCGCGGATTGGGGCCCCCCTCCACTTT. The full variable domain, its missing parts supplied by reference TRBV7-9 and TRBJ1-6, is DTGVSQNPRHKITKRGQNVTFRCDPISEHNRLYWYRQTLGQGPEFLTYFQNEAQLEKSRLLSDRFSAERPKGSFSTLEIQRTEQGDSAMYLCASSSRIGAPLHFGNGTRLTVT.

This chain joins TRBV20-1 and TRBJ1-1, with D possibly being TRBD1 (6 bases). The germline CDR1 and CDR2 sequences are DFQATT and SNEGSKA (reference sequence). This CDR3 comprises 13 residues. Trimming pared 6 bases from V and 3 bases from J, leaving 14 bases between. DNA of the CDR3: TGCAGTGCCTACCAGGGGCTGGACACTGAAGCTTTCTTT. Its translation: CSAYQGLDTEAFF.

J is TRBJ1-3 and V is TRBV12-3 or TRBV12-4; D remains unclear. The V end was cut by 5 bases, the J end by 1 base, with 9 bases between. This CDR3 is built from 14 residues. The CDR3 sequence: CASSPRLSGNTIYF. As DNA, the CDR3 is TGTGCCAGCAGTCCCCGACTGTCTGGAAACACCATATATTTT.

The chain employs TRBV20-1 and TRBJ2-1, with 10 bases matching TRBD2. Germline-derived CDR1 and CDR2 are DFQATT and SNEGSKA (reference sequence). The CDR3 runs to 16 residues. V dropped 2 bases and J dropped 4; count of bases not matched to a gene: 8. The DNA of the CDR3 is TGCAGTGCTAGACGCCCGACTAGCGGGCAATACAATGAGCAGTTCTTC. It yields the protein CSARRPTSGQYNEQFF.

V gene TRBV4-3 combines with J gene TRBJ2-1; D may match TRBD1 or TRBD2 (5 bases each). This CDR3 is built from 16 residues. Trimming pared 8 bases from V and 0 bases from J, leaving 17 bases between. Per germline, CDR1 LGHNA and CDR2 YSLEER. This chain's CDR3 is CASRLIRDASYNEQFF. The CDR3 nucleotides read TGCGCCAGCCGCCTTATTAGGGACGCCTCCTACAATGAGCAGTTCTTC.

The chain couples TRBV5-1 to TRBJ2-2; 9 bases agree with TRBD2. This CDR3 is built from 15 residues. The junction had 5 bases not matched to a gene; V was cut back by 2 bases and J by 6 bases. Per germline, CDR1 SGHRS and CDR2 YFSETQ. DNA for the CDR3: TGCGCCAGCAGCTTTAGCGGGAGTTATCCCGGGGAGCTGTTTTTT. Protein sequence: CASSFSGSYPGELFF. Full variable domain (remainder filled in from reference TRBV5-1 and TRBJ2-2): KAGVTQTPRYLIKTRGQQVTLSCSPISGHRSVSWYQQTPGQGLQFLFEYFSETQRNKGNFPGRFSGRQFSNSRSEMNVSTLELGDSALYLCASSFSGSYPGELFFGEGSRLTVL.

This clonotype was seen repeatedly, ten times or more. The V gene is TRBV24-1, the J gene TRBJ2-1; 10 bases fit TRBD1. J lost 5 bases, V lost 2 bases, and 8 bases had no gene match. The CDR3 covers 17 residues. CDR1 and CDR2 from the germline V gene are KGHDR and SFDVKD. The CDR3 sequence: CATSDSTGTGANNEQFF. The CDR3 coding sequence is TGTGCCACCAGTGATTCGACCGGGACAGGGGCGAACAATGAGCAGTTCTTC.

This clonotype was seen repeatedly, ten times or more. V is TRBV7-6 and J is TRBJ2-3, with a possible D match to TRBD2 (5 bases). Per the germline V gene, CDR1 is SGHVS and CDR2 is FNYEAQ. Deletions cut 5 bases from V and 6 bases from J, with 18 bases between. CDR3 length: 15 residues. CDR3 DNA sequence: TGTGCCAGCAGCCCGGGATCGATAAGGGTGGATACGCAGTATTTT. It codes for CASSPGSIRVDTQYF.

Ten or more counts support this clonotype. The chain couples TRBV4-3 to TRBJ2-3; TRBD2 matches at 9 bases. This CDR3 contains 17 residues. J gave up 3 bases and V 0 bases, and 7 bases lay outside the gene matches. The germline gives CDR1 LGHNA, CDR2 YSLEER. The CDR3 DNA reads TGCGCCAGCAGCCAAGAGGCTAGCGGGGATATAACAGATACGCAGTATTTT. Amino acid sequence: CASSQEASGDITDTQYF.